What follows are 3 T cell receptor beta chains derived from one specimen sequenced in a study of blood T cell repertoires in COVID-19. TCRdb's copy holds only in-frame clones and misses some; the assay was immunoSEQ multiplex PCR. The data hold around 100,000 clones, with around four fifths observed a single time. The material sequenced was peripheral blood. The origin of the receptors is a man aged 50 or older with active or convalescent COVID-19.

The chain is built from TRBV2 and TRBJ2-7; 9 bases line up with TRBD1. The germline V gene encodes CDR1 SNHLY and CDR2 FYNNEI. This CDR3 is built from 13 residues. V gave up 7 bases and J gave up 7 bases; unmatched junction bases: 8. The CDR3 nucleotides are TGTGCCAGCAACCGGGACAGGGCATCAGAGCAGTACTTC. It yields the protein CASNRDRASEQYF.

The chain is built from TRBV19 and TRBJ2-3, with 7 bases identical to TRBD1. The J segment lost 1 base and the V segment lost 3 bases, leaving 10 bases of the junction unmatched. The V gene's germline CDR1 is LNHDA and CDR2 SQIVND (reference sequence). CDR3 size: 17 residues. The CDR3 region has the DNA TGTGCCAGTAGTATCCTCCGGACAGGAGGAGGCACAGATACGCAGTATTTT. This translates into CASSILRTGGGTDTQYF.

The V gene is TRBV5-1, the J gene TRBJ2-2, with 7 bases fitting TRBD1. The CDR3 loop spans 17 amino acids. CDR1 and CDR2 from the germline V gene are SGHRS and YFSETQ. Trimming at V came to 3 bases and at J to 0 bases, leaving 8 bases not matched to a gene. The CDR3 sequence: CASSSGTAPSNTGELFF. DNA for the CDR3: TGCGCCAGCAGCTCCGGGACAGCGCCTTCGAACACCGGGGAGCTGTTTTTT.